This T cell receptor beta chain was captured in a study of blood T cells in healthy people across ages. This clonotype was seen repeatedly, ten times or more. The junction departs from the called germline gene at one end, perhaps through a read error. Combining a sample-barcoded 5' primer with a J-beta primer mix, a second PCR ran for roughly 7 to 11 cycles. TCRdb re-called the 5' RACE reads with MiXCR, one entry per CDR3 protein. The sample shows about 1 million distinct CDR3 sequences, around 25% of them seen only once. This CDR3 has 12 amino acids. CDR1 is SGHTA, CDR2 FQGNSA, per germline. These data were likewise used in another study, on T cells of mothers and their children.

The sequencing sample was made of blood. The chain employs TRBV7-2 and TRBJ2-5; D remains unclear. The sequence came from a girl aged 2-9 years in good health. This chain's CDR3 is CASSPGPETQYF. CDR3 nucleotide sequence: TGCGCCAGCAGCCCCGGTCCGGAGACCCAGTACTTC.